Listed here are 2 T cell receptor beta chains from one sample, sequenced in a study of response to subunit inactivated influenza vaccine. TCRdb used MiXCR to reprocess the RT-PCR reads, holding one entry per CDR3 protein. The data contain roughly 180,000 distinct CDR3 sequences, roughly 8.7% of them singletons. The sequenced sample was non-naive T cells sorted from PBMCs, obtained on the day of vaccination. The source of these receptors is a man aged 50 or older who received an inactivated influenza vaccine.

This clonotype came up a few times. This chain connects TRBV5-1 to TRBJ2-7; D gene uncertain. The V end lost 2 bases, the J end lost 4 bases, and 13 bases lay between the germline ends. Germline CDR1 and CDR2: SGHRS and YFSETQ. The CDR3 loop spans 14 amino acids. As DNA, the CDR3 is TGCGCCAGCAGCTTTTCCCGGCCCGGGTACGAGCAGTACTTC. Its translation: CASSFSRPGYEQYF.

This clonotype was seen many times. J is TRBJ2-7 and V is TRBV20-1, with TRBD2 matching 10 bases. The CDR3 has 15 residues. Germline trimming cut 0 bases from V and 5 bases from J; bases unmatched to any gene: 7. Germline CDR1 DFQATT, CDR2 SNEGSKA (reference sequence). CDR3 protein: CSARDPRLAGDEQYF. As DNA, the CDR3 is TGCAGTGCTAGAGATCCTAGACTAGCGGGCGACGAGCAGTACTTC.